These T cell receptor beta chains were read from a single sample in a study of blood T cell repertoires in COVID-19. The table came from immunoSEQ multiplex PCR; TCRdb's copy has only in-frame clones and leaves some out. The table shows about 370,000 clones, with around 87% occurring only once. The specimen sequenced was peripheral blood. The origin of the receptors is a woman in her twenties or thirties with COVID-19, enrolled during active disease. Each CDR3 is given with its conserved first and last residue. A D gene is named only where the DNA matches it firmly. A clone size is listed for some rows: how often the clone was seen (once, few, many), or a class if it is expanded.

>.|TRBD1|TRBJ2-7|TRBV30
TGTGCCTGGAGTCGGACAGGGTACGAGCAGTACTTC
CAWSRTGYEQYF
>.|.|TRBJ1-1|TRBV2
TGTGCCAGCAGTGGTTACAGGGCGGTGGGCACTGAAGCTTTCTTT
CASSGYRAVGTEAFF
>.|TRBD2|TRBJ2-7|TRBV2
TGTGCCAGCAACCAAGCCGGGAGGCCCCTCTACGAGCAGTACTTC
CASNQAGRPLYEQYF
>.|TRBD2|TRBJ2-7|TRBV4-3
TGCGCCAGCAGCCACGGGAGCGGGGCCTCCTACGAGCAGTACTTC
CASSHGSGASYEQYF
>.|TRBD1|TRBJ2-7|TRBV7-9
TGTGCCGCGAGACCGGGACAGGGGTTATGCGAGCAGTACTTC
CAARPGQGLCEQYF
>.|TRBD2|TRBJ2-7|TRBV11-2
TGTGCCAGCAGCTTAGGGCCTAGCGGGAGGGCCTCCTACGAGCAGTACTTC
CASSLGPSGRASYEQYF
>.|.|TRBJ1-5|TRBV30
TGTGCCTGGAGCGAGGGCACCAATCAGCCCCAGCATTTT
CAWSEGTNQPQHF
>.|TRBD2|TRBJ2-3|TRBV9
TGTGCCAGCAGACCGGAGGGGTTAGCGGGATCCACAGATACGCAGTATTTT
CASRPEGLAGSTDTQYF
>.|.|TRBJ2-7|TRBV24-1
TGTGCCACCAGTGATTTGAGGAGGGACGGCTCCTACGAGCAGTACTTC
CATSDLRRDGSYEQYF
>once|TRBD1|TRBJ2-7|TRBV6-4
TGTGCCAGCAGCTTAGAGACAGGGGCCGAGCAGTACTTC
CASSLETGAEQYF
>.|.|TRBJ1-1|TRBV6-5
TGTGCCAGCAATCCCTTAGGTCCAACTAGCGAAGCTTTCTTT
CASNPLGPTSEAFF
>.|TRBD1|TRBJ2-7|TRBV6-4
TGTGCCAGCAGTGGCGACAGGGGGTTTTACGAGCAGTACTTC
CASSGDRGFYEQYF
>.|.|TRBJ1-1|TRBV3-1/TRBV3-2
TGTGCCAGCAGCCACCAGATTAACACTGAAGCTTTCTTT
CASSHQINTEAFF
>.|.|TRBJ2-5|TRBV12-5
TGTGCTAGTGGTCCGGGACATCCCGGCCAAGAGACCCAGTACTTC
CASGPGHPGQETQYF
>.|TRBD1|TRBJ2-1|TRBV2
TGTGCCAGCAGTCTTGGACAGGCTAGCTCCTACAATGAGCAGTTCTTC
CASSLGQASSYNEQFF
>.|.|TRBJ2-1|TRBV6-1
TGTGCCAGCAGTGAACCACAGGGTTTTGGCAATGAGCAGTTCTTC
CASSEPQGFGNEQFF
>once|.|TRBJ1-3|TRBV6-5
TGTGCCAGCAGTAGGGGGACTGGAAACACCATATATTTT
CASSRGTGNTIYF
>.|.|TRBJ2-1|TRBV18
TGTGCCAGTAGAACTTTACCCGGGGGAGGCCCCTGGGAGGACAATGAGCAGTTCTTC
CASRTLPGGGPWEDNEQFF
>once|.|TRBJ2-7|TRBV5-1
TGCGCCAGCAGCCGAGAACCCTACGAGCAGTACTTC
CASSREPYEQYF
>.|TRBD1|TRBJ1-6|TRBV28
TGTGCCAGCAGTTTCCCGGACAGGGCCGCACCCCTCCACTTT
CASSFPDRAAPLHF
>.|TRBD1|TRBJ1-5|TRBV19
TGTGCCAGTAGTATGCAGGGGGTCCGTTTCGGGCAGCCCCAGCATTTT
CASSMQGVRFGQPQHF
>.|TRBD2|TRBJ2-7|TRBV5-5
TGTGCCAGCAGCTTGGGAGCGGGAGGCTCCTACGAGCAGTACTTC
CASSLGAGGSYEQYF
>.|TRBD1|TRBJ1-1|TRBV5-1
TGCGCCAGCAGCTTGGTGGGACAGGTTGGGGTGAACACTGAAGCTTTCTTT
CASSLVGQVGVNTEAFF
>.|TRBD2|TRBJ2-7|TRBV6-5
TGTGCCAGCAGTCGAACGGGGACTAGCGAATACGAGCAGTACTTC
CASSRTGTSEYEQYF
>.|.|TRBJ2-3|TRBV7-2
TGTGCCAGCAGCTTCCCCTCCACAGATACGCAGTATTTT
CASSFPSTDTQYF
>once|.|TRBJ2-5|TRBV18
TGTGCCAGCTCCCGCTACGGGGGACAAGAGACCCAGTACTTC
CASSRYGGQETQYF
>.|.|TRBJ1-6|TRBV7-2
TGTGCTAGCAGCCCTGGCCGGGTGGAACACTCACCCCTCCACTTT
CASSPGRVEHSPLHF
>.|.|TRBJ2-3|TRBV5-1
TGCGCCAGCAGCTTGGGTTCCAGCGCAGATACGCAGTATTTT
CASSLGSSADTQYF
>few|TRBD1|TRBJ2-6|TRBV2
TGTGCCAGCAGTGAGGGACAGGGAAATGGGGCCAACGTCCTGACTTTC
CASSEGQGNGANVLTF
>.|TRBD1|TRBJ1-2|TRBV11-2
TGTGCCAGCAGCTGGGTTCGGGGGGGGACAGCCTTCTATGGCTACACCTTC
CASSWVRGGTAFYGYTF
>.|TRBD1|TRBJ1-6|TRBV5-6
TGTGCCAGCAGCAACCCCGGGACAGCATATAATTCACCCCTCCACTTT
CASSNPGTAYNSPLHF
>.|.|TRBJ1-5|TRBV19
TGTGCCAGTAATTGGTCTCCGCGGGACGGTCAGCCCCAGCATTTT
CASNWSPRDGQPQHF
>.|.|TRBJ1-3|TRBV9
TGTGCCAGCAGCGTAGTCCCCCTGGGGGGGAGCTCTGGAAACACCATATATTTT
CASSVVPLGGSSGNTIYF
>.|TRBD1|TRBJ1-2|TRBV24-1
TGTGCCACCAGTGACGACAGGGATGTTAGCTTGGGGTATGGCTACACCTTC
CATSDDRDVSLGYGYTF
>once|.|TRBJ2-1|TRBV11-1
TGTGCCAGCAGCTTACCAGCCGAGGGCAATGAGCAGTTCTTC
CASSLPAEGNEQFF
>.|.|TRBJ1-1|TRBV29-1
TGCAGCGTTGGGACGGGGAACTCCGAAGCTTTCTTT
CSVGTGNSEAFF
>.|TRBD1|TRBJ2-7|TRBV7-2
TGTGCCAGCAGATGGGACAGGGCGTTCGTTTACGAGCAGTACTTC
CASRWDRAFVYEQYF
>.|.|TRBJ2-2|TRBV3-1/TRBV3-2
TGTGCCAGCAGCCAGTTAGCCTCATCAAACACCGGGGAGCTGTTTTTT
CASSQLASSNTGELFF
>.|.|TRBJ2-7|TRBV6-5
TGTGCCAGCAGTTACTCGATGGGTAGGACATACGAGCAGTACTTC
CASSYSMGRTYEQYF
>.|TRBD1|TRBJ1-4|TRBV5-1
TGCGCCAGCAGCCAAATGGACAGGGGAACTAATGAAAAACTGTTTTTT
CASSQMDRGTNEKLFF
>.|.|TRBJ1-4|TRBV11-3
TGTGCCAGCAGCTTCTCCAACGGGTGCACTAATGAAAAACTGTTTTTT
CASSFSNGCTNEKLFF
>.|.|TRBJ2-7|TRBV28
TGTGCCAGCAGTTTATCTTGGGCGGGAGAGCAGTACTTC
CASSLSWAGEQYF
>.|.|TRBJ1-2|TRBV19
TGTGCCAGTGGTGGGCTCTATGGCTACACCTTC
CASGGLYGYTF
>.|.|TRBJ1-1|TRBV28
TGTGCCAGCAGACGCCCCAGGGGTGGAACTGAAGCTTTCTTT
CASRRPRGGTEAFF
>.|TRBD1|TRBJ1-6|TRBV7-8
TGTGCCAGCAGCTTCGGGACAGGGTACGACTCACCCCTCCACTTT
CASSFGTGYDSPLHF
>.|TRBD2|TRBJ2-3|TRBV28
TGTGCCAGCAGGCACGGACTAGCGGTCGGGGATACGCAGTATTTT
CASRHGLAVGDTQYF
>.|TRBD2|TRBJ2-5|TRBV24-1
TGTGCCACCAGTGAGGCTAGCGGCGCTTTAGGGACCCAGTACTTC
CATSEASGALGTQYF
>once|.|TRBJ2-1|TRBV11-2
TGTGCCAGCAGCTCCCGGGGGAATGAGCAGTTCTTC
CASSSRGNEQFF
>once|.|TRBJ2-1|TRBV19
TGTGCCAGTAGTAGAGGTACCGGGACTCACAATGAGCAGTTCTTC
CASSRGTGTHNEQFF
>.|.|TRBJ1-4|TRBV4-3
TGCGCCAGCAGCCAAGATTCGGGGGCAACTAATGAAAAACTGTTTTTT
CASSQDSGATNEKLFF
>.|.|TRBJ2-5|TRBV18
TGTGCCAGCTATACGGGTTTCCAAGAGACCCAGTACTTC
CASYTGFQETQYF
>.|TRBD2|TRBJ2-5|TRBV19
TGTGCCCGCGGGGGGGGCGGGGAGGGTCAGGAGACCCAGTACTTC
CARGGGGEGQETQYF